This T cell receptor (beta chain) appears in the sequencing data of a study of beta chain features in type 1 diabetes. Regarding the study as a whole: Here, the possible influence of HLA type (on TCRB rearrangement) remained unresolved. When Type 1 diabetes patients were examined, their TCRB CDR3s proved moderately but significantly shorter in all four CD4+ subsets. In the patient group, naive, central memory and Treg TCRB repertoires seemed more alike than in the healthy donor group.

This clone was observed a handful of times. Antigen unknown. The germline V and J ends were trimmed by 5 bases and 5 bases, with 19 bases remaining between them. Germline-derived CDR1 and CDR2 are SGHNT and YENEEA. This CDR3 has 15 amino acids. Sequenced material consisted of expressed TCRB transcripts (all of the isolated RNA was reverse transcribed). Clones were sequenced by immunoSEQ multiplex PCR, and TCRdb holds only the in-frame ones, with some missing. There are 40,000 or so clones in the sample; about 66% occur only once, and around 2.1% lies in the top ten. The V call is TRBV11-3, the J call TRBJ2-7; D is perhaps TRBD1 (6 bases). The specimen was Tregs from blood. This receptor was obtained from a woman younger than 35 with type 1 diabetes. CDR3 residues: CASSLQTGPANEQYF. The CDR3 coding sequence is TGTGCCAGCAGCCTTCAGACAGGCCCCGCGAACGAGCAGTACTTC.